A selection of T cell receptor beta chains follows, all from one sample in a study of blood T cell repertoires in COVID-19. Sequencing used immunoSEQ multiplex PCR; TCRdb keeps in-frame clones, though not all of them. This sample has roughly 250,000 clones; about nine tenths occur once, and the top ten carry under 4.5%. Sequencing was performed on peripheral blood. The receptors here all came from a man aged 60 to 75 who had recovered from COVID-19. The CDR3 runs from the conserved cysteine through the conserved F or W. A D gene is named only where the DNA matches it firmly. Not all rows give a size; the values are once, few, many and, for expanded clones, a class.

v_call	j_call	clone_size	d_call	cdr3_nt	cdr3_aa
TRBV3-1/TRBV3-2	TRBJ1-5	-	TRBD1	TGTGCCAGCAGTTTGGGAGACAGGGGGTTTCGCAATCAGCCCCAGCATTTT	CASSLGDRGFRNQPQHF
TRBV11-2	TRBJ2-3	-	-	TGTGCCAGCAGCTTAGTACACGGGGGGCATAACACAGATACGCAGTATTTT	CASSLVHGGHNTDTQYF
TRBV3-1/TRBV3-2	TRBJ1-3	few	TRBD1	TGTGCCAGCAGCCAAGGACAGGGGAGTGTTGGAGGAAACACCATATATTTT	CASSQGQGSVGGNTIYF
TRBV11-2	TRBJ2-3	-	TRBD2	TGTGCCAGCAGCTCAACGAGCTTCGCGGGGGGGAGCACAGATACGCAGTATTTT	CASSSTSFAGGSTDTQYF
TRBV6-5	TRBJ2-7	-	TRBD1	TGTGCCACCACAGGGACAGGGTCCTACGAGCAGTACTTC	CATTGTGSYEQYF
TRBV21-1	TRBJ1-1	-	-	TGTGCCAGCAGTCTGACAGGTAACACTGAAGCTTTCTTT	CASSLTGNTEAFF
TRBV7-2	TRBJ2-3	-	TRBD1	TGTGCCAGCAGCGAGCAGGGGGCAGATACGCAGTATTTT	CASSEQGADTQYF
TRBV7-8	TRBJ1-4	-	-	TGTGCCAGCAGCTTATCTAACCGGGGATCAACTAATGAAAAACTGTTTTTT	CASSLSNRGSTNEKLFF
TRBV6-5	TRBJ1-1	-	TRBD1	TGTGCCAGCAGCAGGGGGTTATGGACTGAAGCTTTCTTT	CASSRGLWTEAFF
TRBV6-5	TRBJ2-7	-	-	TGTGCCAGCGTAAGAACAGGGAGCTCCGAGCAGTACTTC	CASVRTGSSEQYF
TRBV5-1	TRBJ1-5	-	TRBD1	TGCGCCAGCAGCCCGGGACAGGGGAGCGGCAATCAGCCCCAGCATTTT	CASSPGQGSGNQPQHF
TRBV11-2	TRBJ2-2	-	TRBD1	TGTGCCAGCAGCTCCTTCGACAGGGTTAACACCGGGGAGCTGTTTTTT	CASSSFDRVNTGELFF
TRBV18	TRBJ1-1	-	-	TGTGCCAGCTCACAAAAACCGCGCGTCACAGAGAACACTGAAGCTTTCTTT	CASSQKPRVTENTEAFF
TRBV27	TRBJ1-5	-	-	TGTGCCAGCAGGGTACAGGGTAGCAATCAGCCCCAGCATTTT	CASRVQGSNQPQHF
TRBV5-1	TRBJ1-2	-	-	TGCGCCAGCAGGTGGAGCGGGGGGCCTAACTATGGCTACACCTTC	CASRWSGGPNYGYTF
TRBV19	TRBJ1-6	-	-	TGTGCCAGTAGCCCCTCGGAGGGGCGATCGGCAAGCTCACCCCTCCACTTT	CASSPSEGRSASSPLHF
TRBV18	TRBJ1-4	-	-	TGTGCCAGCTCACCACCGCCAGGGGCCGGTGAAAAACTGTTTTTT	CASSPPPGAGEKLFF
TRBV21-1	TRBJ1-5	once	-	TGTGCCAGCACCCGGACAGGGGCCAATCAGCCCCAGCATTTT	CASTRTGANQPQHF
TRBV11-2	TRBJ2-1	-	-	TGTGCCAGCAGCCCAGGGAACCTTAACAATGAGCAGTTCTTC	CASSPGNLNNEQFF
TRBV9	TRBJ2-2	-	-	TGTGCCAGCAGCGTAGGGGGCGCGAACACCGGGGAGCTGTTTTTT	CASSVGGANTGELFF
TRBV10-3	TRBJ1-5	-	-	TGTGCCATCAGTGATGGAGGGGCCCTATTGGGTCAGCCCCAGCATTTT	CAISDGGALLGQPQHF
TRBV6-5	TRBJ2-7	-	-	TGTGCCAGCCGATTGTATGGCACGTCCTACGAGCAGTACTTC	CASRLYGTSYEQYF
TRBV11-2	TRBJ1-1	few	-	TGTGCCAGCAGCTTAGACGGAGGAGGAAACACTGAAGCTTTCTTT	CASSLDGGGNTEAFF
TRBV5-4	TRBJ2-7	-	TRBD1	TGTGCCAGCAGCTTCGCCGGGACAGGGGTCTACGAGCAGTACTTC	CASSFAGTGVYEQYF
TRBV20-1	TRBJ1-6	few	TRBD1	TGCAGTGCTAGTGGGTTTTGGACAGGCCGAAGTTATAATTCACCCCTCCACTTT	CSASGFWTGRSYNSPLHF
TRBV10-3	TRBJ1-6	-	-	TGTGCCACCCGGCGGGAGGGGTCACCCCTCCACTTT	CATRREGSPLHF
TRBV19	TRBJ2-7	once	TRBD1	TGTGCCAGTAGCACAGGGGGGTACTACGAGCAGTACTTC	CASSTGGYYEQYF
TRBV13	TRBJ2-1	-	TRBD2	TGTGCCAGCAGCCTCACTAGCGGGTCAAGCAATGAGCAGTTCTTC	CASSLTSGSSNEQFF